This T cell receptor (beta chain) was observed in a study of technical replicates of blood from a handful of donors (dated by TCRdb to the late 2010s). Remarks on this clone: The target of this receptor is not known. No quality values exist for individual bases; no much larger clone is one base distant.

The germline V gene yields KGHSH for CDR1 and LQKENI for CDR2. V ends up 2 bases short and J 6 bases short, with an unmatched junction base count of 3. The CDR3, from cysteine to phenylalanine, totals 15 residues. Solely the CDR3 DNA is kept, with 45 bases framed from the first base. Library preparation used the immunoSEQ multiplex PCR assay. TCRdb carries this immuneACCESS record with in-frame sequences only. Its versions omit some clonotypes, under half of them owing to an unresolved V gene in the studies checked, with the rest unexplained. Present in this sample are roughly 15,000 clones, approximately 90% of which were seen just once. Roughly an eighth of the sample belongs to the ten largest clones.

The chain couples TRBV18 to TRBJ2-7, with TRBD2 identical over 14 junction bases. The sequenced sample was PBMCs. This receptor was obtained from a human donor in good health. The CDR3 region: CASSPGTSGSLEQYF. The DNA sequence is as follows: TGTGCCAGCTCACCAGGGACTAGCGGGAGTCTCGAGCAGTACTTC. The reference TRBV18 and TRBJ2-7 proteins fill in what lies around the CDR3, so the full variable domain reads NAGVMQNPRHLVRRRGQEARLRCSPMKGHSHVYWYRQLPEEGLKFMVYLQKENIIDESGMPKERFSAEFPKEGPSILRIQQVVRGDSAAYFCASSPGTSGSLEQYFGPGTRLTVT.